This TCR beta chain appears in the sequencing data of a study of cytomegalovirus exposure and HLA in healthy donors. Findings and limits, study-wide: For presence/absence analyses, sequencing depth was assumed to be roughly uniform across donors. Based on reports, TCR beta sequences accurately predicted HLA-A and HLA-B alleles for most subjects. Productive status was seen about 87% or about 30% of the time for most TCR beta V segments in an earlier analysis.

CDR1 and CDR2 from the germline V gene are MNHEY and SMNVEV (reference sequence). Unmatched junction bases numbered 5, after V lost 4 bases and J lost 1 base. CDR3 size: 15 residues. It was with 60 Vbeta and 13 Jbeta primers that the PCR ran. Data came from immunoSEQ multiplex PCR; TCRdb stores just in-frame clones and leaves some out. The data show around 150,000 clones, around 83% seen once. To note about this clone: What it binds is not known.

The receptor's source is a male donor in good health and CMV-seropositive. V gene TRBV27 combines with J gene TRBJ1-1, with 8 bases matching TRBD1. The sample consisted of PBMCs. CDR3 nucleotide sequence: TGTGCCAGCAGTTCAGGGGGCGCAGAGAACACTGAAGCTTTCTTT. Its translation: CASSSGGAENTEAFF.